One sample yielded the 22 T cell receptor beta chains listed below, sequenced in a study of T cell repertoires in cytomegalovirus infection. MiXCR was run by TCRdb on the reads, yielding one entry per CDR3 protein. The sample comprises 150,000 to 200,000 distinct CDR3 sequences, 28% of which are singletons, and roughly 29% rests with the top ten. Sequences were obtained from PBMCs. The source of these receptors is a human donor in good health (CMV status not recorded). Some clones in this sample may be carry-over from other donors' samples.

A few counts support this clonotype. CDR3 amino acids: CASTLKDGEQYF. As DNA, the CDR3 is TGTGCCAGCACCCTAAAGGATGGGGAGCAGTACTTC. The rearrangement uses TRBV7-9 and TRBJ2-7; D uncertain. The CDR3 is 12 residues long. V lost 7 bases and J 7 bases, leaving 14 bases between the germline ends. Germline CDR1 SEHNR, CDR2 FQNEAQ (reference sequence).

Here the CDR3 reads CASSLSGGTGADTQYF. The CDR3, as DNA: TGTGCCAGCAGTTTGAGCGGGGGCACCGGGGCAGATACGCAGTATTTT. The J gene is TRBJ2-3, the V gene TRBV11-2; 8 positions agree with TRBD2. Germline V gene lookup returns CDR1 SGHAT and CDR2 FQNNGV. CDR3 length: 16 residues. V trimming: 6 bases; J trimming: 4 bases; junction bases outside the gene matches: 12.

This chain joins TRBV7-9 and TRBJ2-5; either TRBD1 or TRBD2 may fit D (5 bases each). The CDR3 spans 15 residues. The V end was cut by 4 bases, the J end by 4 bases, with 16 bases between. Germline-derived CDR1 and CDR2 are SEHNR and FQNEAQ (reference sequence). Written as DNA, the CDR3 is TGTGCCAGCAGCTCCGGGGACCCTGCCGCAGAGACCCAGTACTTC. Its protein is CASSSGDPAAETQYF.

This clonotype was seen a handful of times. This chain links TRBV6-6 with TRBJ1-1; no clear D. From germline, CDR1 is MNHNY and CDR2 SVGAGI (reference sequence). The V end lost 5 bases, the J end lost 5 bases, and 9 bases lay between the germline ends. CDR3 length: 12 amino acids. CDR3 loop: CASSPIRTEAFF. CDR3 bases: TGTGCCAGCAGTCCAATACGGACTGAAGCTTTCTTT.

This clonotype was seen a few times. V and J are TRBV29-1 and TRBJ1-2; D is undetermined. Germline-derived CDR1 and CDR2 are SQVTM and ANQGSEA. V was trimmed by 2 bases and J by 4 bases, leaving 5 bases between them. This CDR3 comprises 11 residues. CDR3 sequence reads: CSVEWSYGYTF. CDR3 bases: TGCAGCGTTGAATGGAGCTATGGCTACACCTTC.

Many counts were recorded for this clonotype. The chain joins TRBV7-9 to TRBJ1-2, with 9 bases lining up with TRBD1. The CDR3 is made up of 14 amino acids. Germline V gives CDR1 SEHNR, CDR2 FQNEAQ (reference sequence). After removal of 3 bases from V and 6 bases from J, the junction contained 5 bases not matched to a gene. The CDR3 DNA reads TGTGCCAGCAGCTTCACAGGGGGCAGTGATGGCTACACCTTC. Its protein product is CASSFTGGSDGYTF. Filled out from reference TRBV7-9 and TRBJ1-2, the complete variable domain reads DTGVSQNPRHKITKRGQNVTFRCDPISEHNRLYWYRQTLGQGPEFLTYFQNEAQLEKSRLLSDRFSAERPKGSFSTLEIQRTEQGDSAMYLCASSFTGGSDGYTFGSGTRLTVV.

This clonotype was observed at least ten times. J is TRBJ2-5 and V is TRBV7-2, with 7 bases lining up with TRBD1. Per the germline V gene, CDR1 is SGHTA and CDR2 is FQGNSA. Trimming cost V 4 bases and J 7 bases; bases outside gene matches: 12. The CDR3 length is 15 residues. The CDR3 nucleotides read TGTGCCAGCAGCTCCAGACAGGGATGGGCAGGGACCCAGTACTTC. Translated, it gives CASSSRQGWAGTQYF.

Only a few counts were recorded for this clonotype. The chain has TRBV7-8 and TRBJ2-7; TRBD2 aligns across 7 bases. The CDR3 sequence is 14 residues long. Germline CDR1 and CDR2: SGHVS and FQNEAQ. V shed 5 bases and J 1 base; nucleotides not matched to a gene: 5. CDR3 in DNA: TGTGCCAGCAGCCTGGGACTAATATCCTACGAGCAGTACTTC. This gives the protein CASSLGLISYEQYF.

This chain links TRBV11-2 with TRBJ2-7; possibly TRBD1 or TRBD2 for D (5 bases each). The CDR3 is 15 amino acids. Trimming pared 5 bases from V and 2 bases from J, leaving 16 bases between. CDR1 is SGHAT and CDR2 is FQNNGV in the germline V gene. The CDR3 region is CASSRTGTDTYEQYF. In nucleotides, the CDR3 is TGTGCCAGCAGCCGAACCGGGACGGACACCTACGAGCAGTACTTC.

There are a few counts of this clonotype. The genes are TRBV2 and TRBJ2-5, with no clear D. Germline V gene lookup returns CDR1 SNHLY and CDR2 FYNNEI. The length of the CDR3 is 13 residues. Trimming removed 2 bases from V and 5 bases from J, with 9 bases in between. CDR3: CASSESGWETQYF. In DNA, the CDR3 is TGTGCCAGCAGTGAATCAGGATGGGAGACCCAGTACTTC.

The J gene is TRBJ1-5, the V gene TRBV2; 7 bases are shared with TRBD1. Germline CDR1 reads SNHLY; CDR2 reads FYNNEI. The CDR3 is 14 amino acids. J gave up 7 bases and V 4 bases, and 7 bases lay outside the gene matches. CDR3: CASSADRVRQPQHF. The CDR3 nucleotides read TGTGCCAGCAGTGCTGACAGGGTAAGGCAGCCCCAGCATTTT.

This clonotype has just a few counts. This sequence joins TRBV20-1 and TRBJ2-1; possible D gene TRBD2, 6 bases. There are 15 residues in the CDR3. V lost 5 bases to trimming and J lost 7 bases, with 21 bases between them. The germline gives CDR1 DFQATT, CDR2 SNEGSKA (reference sequence). The CDR3 region has the DNA TGCAGTGCTGAAAAAGGGACGGCTGGGGGGAATGAGCAGTTCTTC. It is translated as CSAEKGTAGGNEQFF.

This clonotype was counted between two and nine times. The chain combines TRBV14 with TRBJ2-2; D gene ambiguous. CDR1 is SGHDN, CDR2 FVKESK, per germline. The CDR3 extends over 12 amino acids. V gave up 3 bases and J gave up 5 bases, with 4 bases separating them. The CDR3: CASSHSTGELFF. The DNA of the CDR3 is TGTGCCAGCAGCCATAGTACCGGGGAGCTGTTTTTT.

The chain recombines TRBV7-2 with TRBJ2-5; D is possibly TRBD2 (5 bases). Germline V CDR1 and CDR2: SGHTA, FQGNSA. The CDR3 extends over 15 amino acids. V lost 5 bases and J 1 base, leaving 14 bases between the germline ends. The CDR3 nucleotides read TGTGCCAGCAGCCCTCAACCTAGCTTCCAAGAGACCCAGTACTTC. This encodes CASSPQPSFQETQYF.

In the case of this clonotype: A read error may explain this, as a much larger clone is one base away. This chain uses TRBV7-2 with TRBJ1-3; D perhaps matches TRBD1 (6 bases). The CDR3 length is 14 residues. Germline CDR1 reads SGHTA; CDR2 reads FQGNSA. The CDR3 DNA reads as TGTGACAGCATCCCACAGGGAGATGGAAACACCATATATTTT. It codes for CDSIPQGDGNTIYF.

The V gene is TRBV7-3, the J gene TRBJ1-2; 9 bases line up with TRBD1. This CDR3 is 13 amino acids long. With 6 bases clipped from V and 6 bases from J, the junction kept 5 bases outside the gene matches. The germline gives CDR1 SGHTA, CDR2 FQGTGA. CDR3 nucleotide sequence: TGTGCCAGCAGTCTCACAGGGGGCCATGGCTACACCTTC. This encodes CASSLTGGHGYTF.

This clonotype has only a few counts. V usage is TRBV29-1 and J usage is TRBJ2-1; D is undetermined. The CDR3 is 11 residues long. Per the germline V gene, CDR1 is SQVTM and CDR2 is ANQGSEA. Trimming removed 7 bases from V and 4 bases from J, with 8 bases in between. The CDR3 DNA follows: TGCAGCGCTCACATATACAATGAGCAGTTCTTC. This codes for CSAHIYNEQFF.

V is TRBV19 and J is TRBJ2-4, with unresolved D. Germline V gene lookup returns CDR1 LNHDA and CDR2 SQIVND (reference sequence). CDR3 size: 14 residues. The V end lost 9 bases, the J end lost 4 bases, and 16 bases lay between the germline ends. CDR3 sequence reads: CASSNPGSKNIQYF. CDR3 coding DNA: TGTGCCAGCTCCAACCCGGGCTCTAAAAACATTCAGTACTTC.

J is TRBJ1-2 and V is TRBV12-3 or TRBV12-4, with D perhaps matching TRBD1 (5 bases). The CDR3 contains 13 residues. The V gene lost 4 bases and the J gene lost 6 bases, with 12 bases spanning the gap. The CDR3 DNA sequence: TGTGCCAGCAGTTCCCCTCTGGGGGATGGCTACACCTTC. Its protein product is CASSSPLGDGYTF.

Here the CDR3 reads CAWARISSYNEQFF. CDR3 sequence (DNA): TGTGCCTGGGCCAGGATTAGCTCCTACAATGAGCAGTTCTTC. The chain combines TRBV30 with TRBJ2-1; no reliable D call. The CDR3 runs 14 residues. Trimming pared 5 bases from V and 0 bases from J, leaving 11 bases between. Germline V gives CDR1 GTSNPN, CDR2 SVGIG (reference sequence).

The gene calls are TRBV6-1 and TRBJ2-7, with 8 bases fitting TRBD2. This CDR3 has 14 amino acids. Germline CDR1 is MNHNS and CDR2 is SASEGT. J gave up 0 bases and V 5 bases, and 3 bases lay outside the gene matches. CDR3 nucleotides: TGTGCCAGCAGTCGAAGCGGGGGCTCCTACGAGCAGTACTTC. Its protein is CASSRSGGSYEQYF.

The V and J genes are TRBV20-1 and TRBJ2-5; the match to TRBD1 covers 7 bases. Trimming removed 3 bases from V and 2 bases from J; junction bases left unmatched: 12. The CDR3 totals 16 residues. Germline loops: CDR1 DFQATT, CDR2 SNEGSKA (reference sequence). The CDR3 DNA is TGCAGTGCTAGCAGCTCCACACAGGGGCCTCAAGAGACCCAGTACTTC. Translation: CSASSSTQGPQETQYF.